The 23 T cell receptor beta chains below all came from one sample that was sequenced in a study of T cell clonotyping in hematopoietic cell transplantation. Generated by immunoSEQ multiplex PCR, the TCRdb table keeps only in-frame clones and is missing some. The sample yields approximately 18,000 clones, 70% to 80% seen once. Specified time point: recipient sample about 28 days before transplant, after cytoreduction. The sample in question was peripheral blood mononuclear cells, obtained before stem cell transplant. The receptors here all came from a man aged 55 to 70 with acute myeloid leukemia. Some clones in this sample may be carry-over from other donors' samples.

J is TRBJ2-3 and V is TRBV29-1, with D unclear. Deletions cut 8 bases from V and 6 bases from J, with 12 bases between. Looked up from germline, CDR1 is SQVTM and CDR2 is ANQGSEA. The CDR3 is 11 residues long. This chain's CDR3 is CSLRLGDTQYF. DNA of the CDR3: TGCAGCTTGCGGCTTGGCGATACGCAGTATTTT.

The rearrangement links TRBV28 to TRBJ2-5; TRBD1 matches 8 bases. Germline V gene data show CDR1 as MDHEN and CDR2 as SYDVKM. The CDR3 loop spans 13 amino acids. The V segment lost 8 bases and the J segment 4 bases; nucleotides outside the gene matches: 6. The CDR3: CASDTGGPETQYF. CDR3 coding DNA: TGTGCCAGCGATACAGGGGGACCAGAGACCCAGTACTTC.

This clone is a singleton in its sample. CDR3 protein: CASSLAGANTDTQYF. In DNA, the CDR3 is TGTGCCAGCAGCCTAGCGGGGGCTAACACAGATACGCAGTATTTT. The chain is built from TRBV5-4 and TRBJ2-3, with TRBD2 matching 10 bases. Germline values: CDR1 SGHNT, CDR2 YYREEE (reference sequence). The trim removed 4 bases at V and 2 bases at J, leaving 4 bases unmatched. The CDR3 contains 15 residues.

V and J are TRBV6-1 and TRBJ2-5; possibly TRBD1 for D (6 bases). This CDR3 is 13 amino acids long. Trimming removed 10 bases from V and 2 bases from J, with 14 bases in between. Germline loops: CDR1 MNHNS, CDR2 SASEGT. The CDR3 loop is CATEPTGQETQYF. In DNA form, the CDR3 reads TGTGCCACGGAACCGACAGGTCAAGAGACCCAGTACTTC.

This chain joins TRBV30 and TRBJ1-5; TRBD1 might be the D (6 bases). Trimming removed 2 bases from V and 0 bases from J, with 11 bases in between. The germline gives CDR1 GTSNPN, CDR2 SVGIG (reference sequence). This CDR3 has 15 amino acids. The CDR3 coding sequence is TGTGCCTGGAGTAGGGGGACGGATAGCAATCAGCCCCAGCATTTT. The encoded protein is CAWSRGTDSNQPQHF.

The rearrangement uses TRBV15 and TRBJ2-6; 7 nucleotides align to TRBD1. The CDR3 spans 16 residues. From germline, CDR1 is LNHNV and CDR2 YYDKDF (reference sequence). Trimming took 4 bases from V and 2 from J; bases not matched to a gene: 5. The CDR3 nucleotides read TGTGCCACCAGCACGGGACAGTCCCCTGGGGCCAACGTCCTGACTTTC. Translating it yields CATSTGQSPGANVLTF. Supplemented by reference TRBV15 and TRBJ2-6, the full variable domain reads DAMVIQNPRYQVTQFGKPVTLSCSQTLNHNVMYWYQQKSSQAPKLLFHYYDKDFNNEADTPDNFQSRRPNTSFCFLDIRSPGLGDTAMYLCATSTGQSPGANVLTFGAGSRLTVL.

The gene calls are TRBV6-5 and TRBJ2-7; unclear D gene. The CDR3 contains 14 residues. Trimming shortened V by 0 bases and J by 3 bases, and 9 bases separated the two germline ends. The germline V gene has CDR1 MNHEY and CDR2 SVGAGI. The CDR3 spells CASSYSGIGYEQYF. The CDR3 DNA reads as TGTGCCAGCAGTTACTCGGGTATTGGCTACGAGCAGTACTTC.

V gene TRBV27 combines with J gene TRBJ2-7; the D is unclear. Per germline, CDR1 MNHEY and CDR2 SMNVEV (reference sequence). V was shortened by 3 bases and J by 5 bases, with 11 bases between the two germline ends. The CDR3 runs to 13 residues. The CDR3 protein is CASSFGSWDEQYF. Written as DNA, the CDR3 is TGTGCCAGCAGTTTTGGCAGCTGGGACGAGCAGTACTTC.

The V gene is TRBV14, the J gene TRBJ2-7, with 11 bases aligning to TRBD2. The trim removed 1 base at V and 2 bases at J, leaving 16 bases unmatched. The CDR3 runs to 20 residues. The germline gives CDR1 SGHDN, CDR2 FVKESK. The chain's CDR3 is CASSQASFLLAGGLPYEQYF. The CDR3 bases are TGTGCCAGCAGCCAAGCTTCCTTCCTTCTAGCGGGGGGTTTGCCCTACGAGCAGTACTTC.

This clone was detected only once. This chain links TRBV23-1 with TRBJ1-3, with D possibly being TRBD1 (6 bases). TRBV23-1 is assigned to the ORF class and has an uncertain function. The CDR3 consists of 14 residues. The germline V and J ends were trimmed by 5 bases and 15 bases, with 23 bases remaining between them. CDR3 bases: TGCGCCAGCAGTACGAGTTTCCCGGGGGACACTCAATATTTT. Its translation is CASSTSFPGDTQYF.

The V call is TRBV5-6, the J call TRBJ1-2, with D possibly matching TRBD1 (5 bases). Germline loops: CDR1 SGHDT, CDR2 YYEEEE. The CDR3 contains 12 residues. Trimming stripped 4 bases from V and 8 bases from J, with 12 bases between. This chain's CDR3 is CASSAGFSGYTF. In nucleotides, the CDR3 is TGTGCCAGCAGCGCAGGGTTCTCGGGCTACACCTTC.

This clone was observed a handful of times. V and J are TRBV19 and TRBJ1-2; D ambiguous. The CDR3 consists of 15 residues. Per the germline V gene, CDR1 is LNHDA and CDR2 is SQIVND (reference sequence). Between the trimmed V and J ends, which lost 7 bases and 2 bases, there was a span of 17 bases. Here the CDR3 DNA reads TGTGCCAGTACCACGAGTCTGGGGAGGAACTATGGCTACACCTTC. It specifies CASTTSLGRNYGYTF.

The chain uses TRBV29-1 and TRBJ1-2, with D perhaps TRBD1 (6 bases). This CDR3 comprises 12 residues. Trimming removed 7 bases at V and 4 bases at J, with 13 bases between. Per the germline V gene, CDR1 is SQVTM and CDR2 is ANQGSEA. CDR3 DNA sequence: TGCAGCGGGCAACAGGGTTCCTATGGCTACACCTTC. Residues: CSGQQGSYGYTF. Complete variable domain (other parts from reference TRBV29-1 and TRBJ1-2): SAVISQKPSRDICQRGTSLTIQCQVDSQVTMMFWYRQQPGQSLTLIATANQGSEATYESGFVIDKFPISRPNLTFSTLTVSNMSPEDSSIYLCSGQQGSYGYTFGSGTRLTVV.

This clone was seen a few times. The chain recombines TRBV7-8 with TRBJ1-1; D ambiguous. CDR1 and CDR2 from the germline V gene are SGHVS and FQNEAQ. V lost 2 bases, J lost 1 base, and 5 bases lay in between. The CDR3 length is 13 residues. CDR3 in DNA: TGTGCCAGCAGCTTAAACAAGAACACTGAAGCTTTCTTT. As protein: CASSLNKNTEAFF.

The V call is TRBV9, the J call TRBJ2-2, with TRBD1 matching over 7 bases. Germline-derived CDR1 and CDR2 are SGDLS and YYNGEE. With V trimmed by 1 base and J by 1 base, 4 bases remained unmatched. This CDR3 has 16 amino acids. The CDR3 region has the DNA TGTGCCAGCAGCGTACATGGACAGGTGAACACCGGGGAGCTGTTTTTT. This translates into CASSVHGQVNTGELFF.

The V and J genes are TRBV7-8 and TRBJ2-3; 7 bases map to TRBD1. This CDR3 has 15 amino acids. The germline V gene has CDR1 SGHVS and CDR2 FQNEAQ. The V and J ends lost 4 bases and 6 bases, in that order; junction bases with no gene match: 10. DNA of the CDR3: TGTGCCAGCAGCTCAGGGGGATCCTTCAGGGATACGCAGTATTTT. Protein sequence: CASSSGGSFRDTQYF.

This clone is termed medium-sized. The sample contains more than one DNA sequence encoding this CDR3. V is TRBV6-4 and J is TRBJ2-3; 9 bases are a match to TRBD2. V was pared by 3 bases and J by 5 bases, with 6 bases of the junction left unmatched. This CDR3 comprises 15 residues. Germline V gene lookup returns CDR1 MRHNA and CDR2 SNTAGT. The DNA of the CDR3 is TGTGCCAGCAGTGAAGGCGGGGGGGCCGGAGATACGCAGTATTTT. It specifies CASSEGGGAGDTQYF.

The J gene is TRBJ2-7, the V gene TRBV27; a weak D match, TRBD2 (7 bases). Trimming pared 2 bases from V and 2 bases from J, leaving 13 bases between. The CDR3 extends over 15 amino acids. Germline V gene sequence: CDR1 MNHEY, CDR2 SMNVEV (reference sequence). The CDR3, as DNA: TGTGCCAGCAGTTTAGATGCGGGGGCCGCCTACGAGCAGTACTTC. This codes for CASSLDAGAAYEQYF.

By frequency in the sample, this clone is medium-sized. The V gene is TRBV4-2, the J gene TRBJ1-1, with D tentatively TRBD1 (5 bases). In germline, CDR1 is LGHNA, CDR2 YNFKEQ. The CDR3 totals 11 residues. V was cut by 4 bases and J by 7 bases, with 7 bases left in between. CDR3 nucleotides: TGTGCCAGCAGCCCAGGGATTGAAGCTTTCTTT. This translates into CASSPGIEAFF.

The chain uses TRBV11-3 and TRBJ2-2; 9 nucleotides match TRBD1. V shed 2 bases and J 5 bases; nucleotides not matched to a gene: 12. The V gene's germline CDR1 is SGHNT and CDR2 YENEEA. This CDR3 has 18 residues. In DNA form, the CDR3 reads TGTGCCAGCAGCTTAACCTATTGGGACAGGGAAAAGACCGGGGAGCTGTTTTTT. This encodes CASSLTYWDREKTGELFF.

The rearrangement links TRBV15 to TRBJ2-6, with D possibly matching TRBD1 (6 bases). The ends were cut back, 3 bases at V and 2 bases at J, with 8 bases in the middle. The germline V gene has CDR1 LNHNV and CDR2 YYDKDF (reference sequence). The length of the CDR3 is 15 residues. The DNA for the CDR3 is TGTGCCACCAGCAGGGCAGGGGCTGGGGCCAACGTCCTGACTTTC. It is translated as CATSRAGAGANVLTF.

This clone has just one count. This chain links TRBV5-6 with TRBJ2-7, with D unclear. Trimming removed 4 bases from V and 4 bases from J, with 12 bases in between. CDR3 length equals 13 residues. Per germline, CDR1 SGHDT and CDR2 YYEEEE. This CDR3 reads CASSPSQSYEQYF. The CDR3 nucleotides are TGTGCCAGCAGCCCCTCACAGTCGTACGAGCAGTACTTC. The full variable domain, with the rest looked up from reference TRBV5-6 and TRBJ2-7, is DAGVTQSPTHLIKTRGQQVTLRCSPKSGHDTVSWYQQALGQGPQFIFQYYEEEERQRGNFPDRFSGHQFPNYSSELNVNALLLGDSALYLCASSPSQSYEQYFGPGTRLTVT.

Only one count was recorded for this clone. The chain employs TRBV6-5 and TRBJ1-4; unclear D gene. Trimming stripped 6 bases from V and 8 bases from J, with 7 bases between. In germline, CDR1 is MNHEY, CDR2 SVGAGI. The CDR3 is 11 residues long. CDR3 amino acids: CASRGTEKLFF. As DNA, the CDR3 is TGTGCCAGCAGGGGTACCGAAAAACTGTTTTTT.